Included here is one T cell receptor (beta chain) sequence, with context. Antigen unknown. This sample is part of a study of shared clonotypes between healthy human individuals. V lost 1 base and J lost 4, with 13 bases in between. The CDR3 extends over 15 amino acids. CDR1 is SGHVS and CDR2 is FNYEAQ in the germline V gene. Naive CD8 cells, CD45RO-negative and positively selected for CCR7, excluded terminally differentiated effector memory CD45RA+ cells. Here immunoSEQ multiplex PCR was the method, and the copy in TCRdb shows in-frame clones only, minus some. The sample records 550,000 to 750,000 clones, about 90% being singletons. Study-wide results and limits: Naive subsets usually exceeded memory subsets in estimated richness.

Sequencing input: naive CD8+ T cells sorted from blood. The chain employs TRBV7-6 and TRBJ1-1, with D maybe TRBD1 (6 bases). This clonotype was obtained from a man aged 25-40 years in good health. The CDR3 spells CASSLEGGPGTEAFF. The CDR3 DNA follows: TGTGCCAGCAGCTTAGAGGGGGGGCCGGGCACTGAAGCTTTCTTT.